The next 16 T cell receptor beta chains were all read from a single sample in a study of T cells in narcolepsy. Only in-frame clones appear in the TCRdb table, and some are missing; sequencing was by immunoSEQ multiplex PCR. The sample includes around 25,000 clones, approximately 80% of them seen just once. The sample consisted of CD45RA- memory CD4+ T cells from PBMCs. The receptor set was obtained from a human donor with narcolepsy.

The chain joins TRBV28 to TRBJ2-4; TRBD1 matches 9 bases. Germline V CDR1 and CDR2: MDHEN, SYDVKM. This CDR3 comprises 15 residues. V shed 2 bases, J shed 9 bases, and the junction held 8 bases outside the gene matches. CDR3 sequence (DNA): TGTGCCAGCAGTTTACTACAGGGGGCGATGGGCATTCAGTACTTC. Translating gives CASSLLQGAMGIQYF.

The chain couples TRBV29-1 to TRBJ2-2; D is possibly TRBD2 (7 bases). Trimming shortened V by 6 bases and J by 0 bases, and 11 bases separated the two germline ends. This CDR3 is 14 amino acids long. CDR1 and CDR2 from the germline V gene are SQVTM and ANQGSEA. The CDR3 DNA follows: TGCAGCGTCGAGGGGGGGGCGAACACCGGGGAGCTGTTTTTT. Residues: CSVEGGANTGELFF.

This rearrangement joins TRBV19 to TRBJ1-2; D is possibly TRBD1 (5 bases). CDR3 size: 17 residues. V gave up 0 bases and J gave up 4 bases, with 18 bases separating them. Germline CDR1 reads LNHDA; CDR2 reads SQIVND (reference sequence). The CDR3, as DNA: TGTGCCAGTAGTATAGAATTTTCGGGACCCTCTTCCTATGGCTACACCTTC. Encoded protein: CASSIEFSGPSSYGYTF.

CDR3 in DNA: TGCAGCGTTGGTATAGCTAACAATGAGCAGTTCTTC. This translates into CSVGIANNEQFF. V gene TRBV29-1 combines with J gene TRBJ2-1; D gene unclear. CDR1 and CDR2 (germline): SQVTM, ANQGSEA. Trimming removed 4 bases from V and 5 bases from J, with 9 bases in between. CDR3 length: 12 residues.

The chain recombines TRBV7-9 with TRBJ2-3, with D hard to call. Trimming shortened V by 5 bases and J by 4 bases, and 16 bases separated the two germline ends. The germline gives CDR1 SEHNR, CDR2 FQNEAQ (reference sequence). CDR3 size: 15 residues. The CDR3 reads CASSLKELGADTQYF. The DNA of the CDR3 is TGTGCCAGCAGCCTAAAGGAGTTAGGAGCAGATACGCAGTATTTT.

CDR3 DNA: TGTGCCAGCAGTAGGCCCCTACGTCGTGGGGGCCCAGGGGATGAGCAGTTCTTC. Amino acids: CASSRPLRRGGPGDEQFF. The gene calls are TRBV27 and TRBJ2-1; D is possibly TRBD1 (6 bases). Per the germline V gene, CDR1 is MNHEY and CDR2 is SMNVEV (reference sequence). The V and J ends lost 5 bases and 8 bases respectively, with 28 bases between them. CDR3 size: 18 residues.

This chain links TRBV5-1 with TRBJ2-6; D not resolved. Trimming left V 1 base short and J 0 bases short, with 11 bases between. CDR1 SGHRS and CDR2 YFSETQ come from the germline V gene. This CDR3 has 17 amino acids. The CDR3 here is CASSLRSPGSGANVLTF. CDR3 DNA sequence: TGCGCCAGCAGCTTGAGGTCCCCAGGCTCTGGGGCCAACGTCCTGACTTTC. Drawing the rest from reference TRBV5-1 and TRBJ2-6, the complete variable domain is KAGVTQTPRYLIKTRGQQVTLSCSPISGHRSVSWYQQTPGQGLQFLFEYFSETQRNKGNFPGRFSGRQFSNSRSEMNVSTLELGDSALYLCASSLRSPGSGANVLTFGAGSRLTVL.

The table lists this clone with a count of one. CDR3 amino acids: CASSLVERGIYEQYF. The CDR3, as DNA: TGTGCCAGCAGCTTAGTAGAGAGGGGAATATACGAGCAGTACTTC. This chain joins TRBV7-9 and TRBJ2-7; D might be TRBD1 or TRBD2, each matching 5 bases. The CDR3 is 15 residues long. The V and J ends lost 1 base and 4 bases respectively, with 14 bases between them. Germline V gene sequence: CDR1 SEHNR, CDR2 FQNEAQ (reference sequence).

The rearrangement joins TRBV5-4 to TRBJ2-5; TRBD2 matches at 12 bases. V lost 2 bases and J lost 3; bases outside the gene matches: 2. Per the germline V gene, CDR1 is SGHNT and CDR2 is YYREEE (reference sequence). This CDR3 contains 15 residues. The CDR3: CASSFLAGGEETQYF. CDR3 nucleotide sequence: TGTGCCAGCAGCTTCCTAGCGGGAGGGGAAGAGACCCAGTACTTC.

The chain uses TRBV15 and TRBJ2-2; possible D gene TRBD2, 7 bases. The CDR3 is 17 amino acids. Germline V gene lookup returns CDR1 LNHNV and CDR2 YYDKDF (reference sequence). V was cut by 0 bases and J by 8 bases, with 19 bases left in between. The chain's CDR3 is CATSRDPHGGGLGELFF. CDR3 bases: TGTGCCACCAGCAGAGATCCCCATGGGGGGGGCTTGGGGGAGCTGTTTTTT.

This clone has just one count. The chain employs TRBV6-6 and TRBJ1-1, with D possibly matching TRBD1 (5 bases). Germline loops: CDR1 MNHNY, CDR2 SVGAGI (reference sequence). This CDR3 comprises 16 residues. The V gene lost 6 bases and the J gene lost 0 bases, with 17 bases spanning the gap. The CDR3 here is CASSPPGRLMNTEAFF. CDR3 sequence (DNA): TGTGCCAGCAGCCCACCGGGACGGCTGATGAACACTGAAGCTTTCTTT.

The chain employs TRBV5-5 and TRBJ1-1; D is unclear. Trimming pared 7 bases from V and 0 bases from J, leaving 7 bases between. The V gene's germline CDR1 is SGHKS and CDR2 YYEKEE (reference sequence). CDR3 length: 12 amino acids. In nucleotides, the CDR3 is TGTGCCAGCGAGGACTTGAACACTGAAGCTTTCTTT. Amino acids: CASEDLNTEAFF.

The chain has TRBV6-6 and TRBJ2-7, with D possibly being TRBD2 (5 bases). CDR1 is MNHNY and CDR2 is SVGAGI in the germline V gene (reference sequence). The CDR3 loop spans 13 amino acids. V shed 3 bases and J shed 3 bases, with 9 bases lying between them. CDR3 coding DNA: TGTGCCAGCAGTTATAGGACTCTCTACGAGCAGTACTTC. Its protein is CASSYRTLYEQYF.

The rearrangement links TRBV5-1 to TRBJ2-7; D is possibly TRBD1 (5 bases). The CDR3 contains 13 residues. Germline loops: CDR1 SGHRS, CDR2 YFSETQ. V dropped 0 bases and J dropped 5 bases, with 9 bases sitting between them. CDR3 nucleotides: TGCGCCAGCAGCTTGGGACAGTTCAACGAGCAGTACTTC. This sequence encodes CASSLGQFNEQYF. The full variable domain, in which reference TRBV5-1 and TRBJ2-7 provide the parts outside the CDR3, is KAGVTQTPRYLIKTRGQQVTLSCSPISGHRSVSWYQQTPGQGLQFLFEYFSETQRNKGNFPGRFSGRQFSNSRSEMNVSTLELGDSALYLCASSLGQFNEQYFGPGTRLTVT.

This sequence joins TRBV7-9 and TRBJ1-2; D remains unclear. Germline CDR1 is SEHNR and CDR2 is FQNEAQ (reference sequence). The CDR3 runs 12 residues. V lost 8 bases to trimming and J lost 0 bases, with 7 bases between them. CDR3 sequence: CASFTTNYGYTF. The CDR3 coding sequence is TGTGCCAGCTTCACTACTAACTATGGCTACACCTTC.

This chain joins TRBV5-6 and TRBJ1-6; 7 positions match TRBD1. This CDR3 is 15 amino acids long. Germline CDR1 and CDR2: SGHDT and YYEEEE. J was trimmed by 8 bases and V by 4 bases; bases with no gene match: 9. The DNA for the CDR3 is TGTGCCAGCAGCGCCTTCGGGACAGCCCATTCACCCCTCCACTTT. Residues: CASSAFGTAHSPLHF. Using reference TRBV5-6 and TRBJ1-6 for the parts outside the CDR3, the full variable domain is DAGVTQSPTHLIKTRGQQVTLRCSPKSGHDTVSWYQQALGQGPQFIFQYYEEEERQRGNFPDRFSGHQFPNYSSELNVNALLLGDSALYLCASSAFGTAHSPLHFGNGTRLTVT.